Following are 7 T cell receptor beta chains from one sample sequenced in a study of T cells in localized non-small cell lung cancer. The method was immunoSEQ multiplex PCR; TCRdb's version includes in-frame clones alone and lacks a portion of them. The table shows around 20,000 clones, with 80% to 90% occurring only once. This sample comprised peripheral blood, obtained before any cancer treatment. These receptors came from a woman aged 40-75 years with stage I lung adenocarcinoma.

CDR3 nucleotides: TGTGCCAGCAGTGACTCGGGGCACGTTAGCAATCAGCCCCAGCATTTT. This codes for CASSDSGHVSNQPQHF. J is TRBJ1-5 and V is TRBV6-4, with D possibly being TRBD1 (5 bases). Germline V gene lookup returns CDR1 MRHNA and CDR2 SNTAGT. CDR3 length: 16 amino acids. Trimming removed 0 bases from V and 0 bases from J, with 9 bases in between.

The genes are TRBV20-1 and TRBJ2-5; D remains unclear. The CDR3 runs 11 residues. Trimming shortened V by 6 bases and J by 5 bases, and 10 bases separated the two germline ends. Per the germline V gene, CDR1 is DFQATT and CDR2 is SNEGSKA (reference sequence). The CDR3 here is CSAQSRETQYF. CDR3 sequence (DNA): TGCAGTGCCCAGTCCCGCGAGACCCAGTACTTC.

The chain uses TRBV5-5 and TRBJ2-1, with 12 bases aligning to TRBD2. The CDR3 totals 15 residues. CDR1 and CDR2 from the germline V gene are SGHKS and YYEKEE (reference sequence). V was pared by 2 bases and J by 9 bases, with 6 bases of the junction left unmatched. The CDR3 loop is CASSFGTSGGSEQFF. The CDR3, as DNA: TGTGCCAGCAGCTTCGGAACTAGCGGGGGGAGTGAGCAGTTCTTC. Full variable domain (outside the CDR3, taken from reference TRBV5-5 and TRBJ2-1): DAGVTQSPTHLIKTRGQQVTLRCSPISGHKSVSWYQQVLGQGPQFIFQYYEKEERGRGNFPDRFSARQFPNYSSELNVNALLLGDSALYLCASSFGTSGGSEQFFGPGTRLTVL.

V gene TRBV2 combines with J gene TRBJ2-4; 8 bases match TRBD2. This CDR3 has 17 amino acids. V was pared by 6 bases and J by 8 bases, with 18 bases of the junction left unmatched. Germline CDR1 reads SNHLY; CDR2 reads FYNNEI. CDR3 amino acids: CASSEPGLVWGWDIQYF. For the CDR3, the DNA is TGTGCCAGCAGCGAGCCGGGACTAGTGTGGGGCTGGGACATTCAGTACTTC.

The chain carries TRBV20-1 and TRBJ1-1, with unresolved D. Germline V gene data show CDR1 as DFQATT and CDR2 as SNEGSKA (reference sequence). This CDR3 region has 11 residues. Between the trimmed V and J ends, which lost 2 bases and 10 bases, there was a span of 11 bases. The CDR3 spells CSARFVDIAFF. The CDR3 DNA reads as TGCAGTGCTAGATTCGTGGATATAGCTTTCTTT.

This chain joins TRBV9 and TRBJ2-1; D possibly corresponds to TRBD2 (5 bases). CDR3 length: 17 amino acids. Trimming removed 0 bases from V and 0 bases from J, with 13 bases in between. From germline, CDR1 is SGDLS and CDR2 YYNGEE. CDR3 residues: CASSVGAGYNSYNEQFF. For the CDR3, the DNA is TGTGCCAGCAGCGTAGGTGCGGGCTATAACTCCTACAATGAGCAGTTCTTC.

The gene calls are TRBV6-6 and TRBJ1-2; D is perhaps TRBD1 (6 bases). The V end was cut by 1 base, the J end by 6 bases, with 9 bases between. The CDR3 is 13 residues long. Germline V gene lookup returns CDR1 MNHNY and CDR2 SVGAGI (reference sequence). This CDR3 is CASSYYRVHGYTF. The CDR3 DNA reads TGTGCCAGCAGTTACTACAGGGTCCATGGCTACACCTTC.